This entry features one TCR beta chain sequence. In the original processing: Cell counts per sample came from amplifying reference gene primers. Method: immunoSEQ multiplex PCR; TCRdb's copy keeps in-frame clones and lacks some. From that table come the V and J calls and clone size; the DNA was used to work out D and trimming. The sample lists roughly 200,000 clones, 75% to 85% seen once, with roughly 10% in the top ten. Germline V lookup: CDR1 SGHRS, CDR2 YFSETQ. V was shortened by 0 bases and J by 8 bases, with 20 bases between the two germline ends. The length of the CDR3 is 17 residues. The sample originates from a study of blood T cell repertoires in COVID-19. Study details: Italy, Spain and the United States were the sources of the convalescent and acute COVID-19 samples.

Researchers sorted participants into cohorts using their self-reported clinical history. The receptor comes from a man between 35 and 55 years old who had recovered from COVID-19. J is TRBJ1-4 and V is TRBV5-1; weak D call: TRBD1 (6 bases). Sequenced material: PBMCs or T cells enriched from blood (not recorded which). DNA of the CDR3: TGCGCCAGCAGCTTGGGGGTTTTGCAGGGGCGCGGGGAAAAACTGTTTTTT. As protein: CASSLGVLQGRGEKLFF.